These 6 T cell receptor beta chains share one sample of origin, sequenced in a study of blood T cell repertoires in COVID-19. The method was immunoSEQ multiplex PCR; TCRdb's version includes in-frame clones alone and lacks a portion of them. The sample has around 150,000 clones; roughly four fifths are singletons. The sequencing input was peripheral blood. Source of these receptors: a woman older than 75 with acute or convalescent COVID-19.

V usage is TRBV18 and J usage is TRBJ2-3, with 7 bases aligning to TRBD2. Looked up from germline, CDR1 is KGHSH and CDR2 is LQKENI. The CDR3 runs 16 residues. The trim removed 0 bases at V and 5 bases at J, leaving 8 bases unmatched. The CDR3 DNA reads as TGTGCCAGCTCACCACCGGGAGGGGTTCTCAGAGATACGCAGTATTTT. It translates to CASSPPGGVLRDTQYF. Full variable domain (remainder filled in from reference TRBV18 and TRBJ2-3): NAGVMQNPRHLVRRRGQEARLRCSPMKGHSHVYWYRQLPEEGLKFMVYLQKENIIDESGMPKERFSAEFPKEGPSILRIQQVVRGDSAAYFCASSPPGGVLRDTQYFGPGTRLTVL.

The chain combines TRBV6-1 with TRBJ1-2; D gene uncertain. Trimming shortened V by 1 base and J by 8 bases, and 11 bases separated the two germline ends. The CDR3 has 13 residues. The germline V gene has CDR1 MNHNS and CDR2 SASEGT. Here the CDR3 DNA reads TGTGCCAGCAGTGAAGGGCAGACTTCGGGCTACACCTTC. It yields the protein CASSEGQTSGYTF.

The rearrangement links TRBV6-5 to TRBJ1-6; D might be TRBD1 (6 bases). Looked up from germline, CDR1 is MNHEY and CDR2 is SVGAGI. Trimming took off 8 bases at V and 0 bases at J, with 8 bases between the two ends. The CDR3 consists of 14 residues. The chain's CDR3 is CASQGSSYNSPLHF. The DNA for the CDR3 is TGTGCCAGCCAGGGGAGCTCCTATAATTCACCCCTCCACTTT.

The chain couples TRBV19 to TRBJ1-2; 9 bases are a match to TRBD1. The junction had 5 bases not matched to a gene; V was cut back by 1 base and J by 5 bases. Germline values: CDR1 LNHDA, CDR2 SQIVND (reference sequence). CDR3 length: 15 amino acids. CDR3 amino acids: CASSIVQGALYGYTF. The CDR3 DNA follows: TGTGCCAGTAGTATAGTACAGGGGGCTCTATATGGCTACACCTTC.

V is TRBV7-2 and J is TRBJ1-2, with D possibly being TRBD1 (6 bases). Germline CDR1 is SGHTA and CDR2 is FQGNSA. The CDR3 length is 16 residues. Trimming took off 0 bases at V and 4 bases at J, with 15 bases between the two ends. CDR3 protein: CASSLAQGIGGYGYTF. CDR3 coding DNA: TGTGCCAGCAGCTTAGCGCAAGGGATAGGGGGCTATGGCTACACCTTC.

J is TRBJ1-1 and V is TRBV12-3 or TRBV12-4, with 7 nucleotides matching TRBD1. The CDR3 covers 13 residues. Unmatched junction bases numbered 5, after V lost 6 bases and J lost 4 bases. CDR3 sequence: CASSRQGITEAFF. The DNA of the CDR3 is TGTGCCAGCAGCAGACAGGGAATCACTGAAGCTTTCTTT.